The T cell receptor beta chain under discussion was sequenced for a study of PD-L1 blockade in urothelial cancer (dated by TCRdb to 2017 to 2019). The study in broad terms: All patients started therapy around 2014 and received atezolizumab 1,200 mg intravenously every 3 weeks. The study, an exploratory multi-omic analysis, examined somatic, immune and clinical correlates of response to PD-L1 blockade with atezolizumab in urothelial cancer. Around 29 patients had pretreatment blood TCR-seq, roughly 24 had at least one posttreatment blood collection, and roughly 24 had tumor TCR-seq. In the same patients, whole exome sequencing and RNA sequencing of pretreatment tumors were performed in addition to TCR sequencing. Pretreatment tumor samples, along with matched peripheral blood collected serially before and after atezolizumab treatment, underwent TCR sequencing. Durable clinical benefit was achieved by nine patients and was not achieved by 20 patients. Patients had an ECOG performance status of 0 or 1 and had received between 0 and 3 prior chemotherapy regimens. About 85% of the roughly 29 patients were identified as males with urothelial cancer of bladder origin, and a prior smoking history was reported by 18 of 29 patients. Blood samples yielded a median of around 150,000 T cells and more than 80,000 unique TCRs, with median clonality 0.080. Blood samples were analyzed at 3 weeks after treatment start (second dose) and at 6 weeks after treatment start. Durable clinical benefit was defined as progression-free survival longer than 6 months, and TCR features were also tested against progression-free and overall survival. Study-wide conclusions, independent of this receptor: Because of the small sample size (n ≈ 27) and the many exploratory analyses performed, the results are intended to be regarded as hypothesis-generating. Improved progression-free and overall survival was associated with having pretreatment peripheral blood TCR clonality below the median. At 3 weeks after the start of treatment, tumor-associated TCR clones in peripheral blood had expanded more in patients with durable benefit (n of about 22, p = 0.022).

The cohort included about 27 patients with locally advanced or metastatic urothelial carcinoma who were treated at Memorial Sloan Kettering on a trial protocol. Peripheral blood mononuclear cells were collected from each patient pretreatment and during treatment, giving between 1 and 8 total time points per patient. The Qiagen DNeasy Blood extraction kit was used to purify genomic DNA from total PBMCs and tumor samples. PBMCs were collected pretreatment and during treatment, and were isolated and stored as previously described. To note about this clone: Its antigen is not yet known. The record has no base qualities; no much larger clone is one base away.

Synthetic TCR analog templates were spiked into each PCR so that absolute template abundance could be estimated from read counts. The immunoSEQ assay used bias-controlled V and J gene primers to amplify TCRbeta CDR3 regions from genomic DNA. Sequencing of rearranged TCRbeta segments was done at approximately 20X coverage. Processing in the source paper ran as follows. Clustering was used to correct sequencing errors, and CDR3s were annotated against IMGT to assign V, D and J genes. Downstream analyses used only productive TCRbeta rearrangements and left out out-of-frame or stop-codon sequences. To compute clonality, Shannon entropy was normalized by the log of the number of unique productive sequences and then subtracted from one. Clones differing between time points or between blood and tumor were identified by Fisher's exact test with Benjamini-Hochberg correction at adjusted p below 0.01. What TCRdb holds here is the immuneACCESS table cut down to in-frame rearrangements. Part of the clones is not present; checked against another copy, under half of the missing clones reflect an unresolved V gene, and the others are unexplained. V and J calls and clone size are as listed in that table; D and trimming were resolved from the DNA. For this sample there are some 76,000 clones; about 88% appear just once. The top ten clones comprise less than 4% of the sample.

This clonotype was obtained from a man in his sixties with urothelial cancer. The specimen comprised PBMCs, sampled around atezolizumab (anti-PD-L1) treatment.

The DNA sequence is given as TGCAGTACTCGGACAGGCGCAACCCAGTACTTC. Its amino acids are CSTRTGATQYF. Recombination connected TRBV20-1 to TRBJ2-5, and TRBD1 matches 7 of the central bases. From cysteine to phenylalanine, the CDR3 is 11 amino acids long. The read is trimmed to its CDR3 DNA, 33 bases read in frame from base 1. CDR1 and CDR2 are drawn from the germline V gene (reference sequence): DFQATT, SNEGSKA. Trimming removed 8 bases from V and 8 bases from J; the gene matches leave 8 bases unexplained.